What follows describes a single T cell receptor beta chain. Antigen unknown. V lost 8 bases, J lost 2 bases, and 5 bases stayed unmatched. Germline CDR1 reads SNHLY; CDR2 reads FYNNEI. CDR3 length equals 13 residues. The data originate from a study of shared clonotypes between healthy human individuals. The repertoire was sequenced with immunoSEQ multiplex PCR; TCRdb's copy has only in-frame clones and lacks some. The table has around 700,000 clones, roughly 70% seen once. The study, taken as a whole, reports: Naive subsets typically showed greater estimated richness than memory subsets. Generation of non-shared clonotypes was less probable than generation of clonotypes shared by all four donors.

The specimen was memory CD4+ T cells sorted from blood. The subset is: CD45RA-negative fraction. The rearrangement uses TRBV2 and TRBJ2-7; 8 nucleotides align to TRBD1. This clonotype was sampled from a woman aged 25 to 39 in good health. CDR3 in amino acids: CASWGQDTYEQYF. DNA of the CDR3: TGTGCCAGCTGGGGACAGGATACCTACGAGCAGTACTTC.